These 8 T cell receptor beta chains were sequenced from one sample in a study of a mutant IDH1 vaccine in newly diagnosed glioma. TCRdb's table, derived via immunoSEQ multiplex PCR, lists solely in-frame clones and lacks some. Of approximately 92,000 clones in the sample, about 80% were seen once. As for time point: baseline, week 1 (first vaccination visit). This sample's treatment: pre-vaccination baseline after standard-of-care therapy. Sequencing was performed on PBMCs, taken from a glioma patient treated with radiotherapy, temozolomide or both. The origin of the receptors is a woman aged 50 to 60 with glioma.

V usage is TRBV18 and J usage is TRBJ1-2; D is uncertain. This CDR3 is built from 12 residues. V shed 4 bases and J shed 2 bases, with 5 bases lying between them. Germline values: CDR1 KGHSH, CDR2 LQKENI. CDR3: CASSQENYGYTF. The CDR3 DNA reads as TGTGCCAGCTCACAGGAAAACTATGGCTACACCTTC.

The V gene is TRBV29-1, the J gene TRBJ2-2; tentatively, D is TRBD2 (7 bases). The CDR3 sequence is 15 residues long. V shed 6 bases and J shed 7 bases, with 21 bases lying between them. CDR1 is SQVTM and CDR2 is ANQGSEA in the germline V gene. The CDR3 nucleotides read TGCAGCGTCGTCCCCAGGGGAGGGTATGGCGGGGAGCTGTTTTTT. This translates into CSVVPRGGYGGELFF.

The rearrangement joins TRBV20-1 to TRBJ1-1; D call uncertain. This CDR3 has 10 residues. The germline V and J ends were trimmed by 6 bases and 10 bases, with 12 bases remaining between them. Germline V gene data show CDR1 as DFQATT and CDR2 as SNEGSKA (reference sequence). CDR3 coding DNA: TGCAGTGCCGCGGATCCTCTAGCTTTCTTT. Its protein is CSAADPLAFF.

This chain links TRBV6-5 with TRBJ2-2; D call uncertain. Germline values: CDR1 MNHEY, CDR2 SVGAGI. Trimming took 6 bases from V and 4 from J, leaving 12 bases between them. The CDR3 contains 14 residues. CDR3 loop: CASSQQTVTGELFF. CDR3 nucleotide sequence: TGTGCCAGCAGCCAACAGACCGTCACCGGGGAGCTGTTTTTT.

This chain connects TRBV5-4 to TRBJ1-6, with TRBD1 identical over 8 bases. The CDR3 runs to 14 residues. V lost 3 bases and J lost 9; bases outside the gene matches: 5. Per germline, CDR1 SGHNT and CDR2 YYREEE (reference sequence). The CDR3 sequence: CASSSRTGGSPLHF. The CDR3 DNA is TGTGCCAGCAGCTCACGAACAGGGGGTTCACCCCTCCACTTT. The entire variable domain, with the rest obtained from reference TRBV5-4 and TRBJ1-6, is as follows: ETGVTQSPTHLIKTRGQQVTLRCSSQSGHNTVSWYQQALGQGPQFIFQYYREEENGRGNFPPRFSGLQFPNYSSELNVNALELDDSALYLCASSSRTGGSPLHFGNGTRLTVT.

The CDR3 bases are TGTGCCAGCAGCTCAGGTGATGGGGGGTATAGCAATCAGCCCCAGCATTTT. It codes for CASSSGDGGYSNQPQHF. The chain couples TRBV5-6 to TRBJ1-5; possible D gene TRBD1, 5 bases. Trimming removed 3 bases at V and 0 bases at J, with 16 bases between. The CDR3 spans 17 residues. CDR1 and CDR2 from the germline V gene are SGHDT and YYEEEE.

This chain uses TRBV5-5 with TRBJ2-6; no clear D. V lost 0 bases to trimming and J lost 3 bases, with 7 bases between them. Germline V CDR1 and CDR2: SGHKS, YYEKEE (reference sequence). The CDR3 is made up of 15 amino acids. CDR3 in amino acids: CASSLASGGANVLTF. The CDR3 DNA reads TGTGCCAGCAGCTTGGCCTCAGGTGGGGCCAACGTCCTGACTTTC.

V and J are TRBV2 and TRBJ1-4; tentative D call: TRBD1 (6 bases). The V gene lost 7 bases and the J gene lost 7 bases, with 19 bases spanning the gap. The CDR3 is 15 amino acids. CDR1 is SNHLY, CDR2 FYNNEI, per germline. DNA for the CDR3: TGTGCCAGCACCCTCGGTAGGGGGGGCGGTGAAAAACTGTTTTTT. Residues: CASTLGRGGGEKLFF. Combining the CDR3 with reference TRBV2 and TRBJ1-4 gives the whole variable domain EPEVTQTPSHQVTQMGQEVILRCVPISNHLYFYWYRQILGQKVEFLVSFYNNEISEKSEIFDDQFSVERPDGSNFTLKIRSTKLEDSAMYFCASTLGRGGGEKLFFGSGTQLSVL.